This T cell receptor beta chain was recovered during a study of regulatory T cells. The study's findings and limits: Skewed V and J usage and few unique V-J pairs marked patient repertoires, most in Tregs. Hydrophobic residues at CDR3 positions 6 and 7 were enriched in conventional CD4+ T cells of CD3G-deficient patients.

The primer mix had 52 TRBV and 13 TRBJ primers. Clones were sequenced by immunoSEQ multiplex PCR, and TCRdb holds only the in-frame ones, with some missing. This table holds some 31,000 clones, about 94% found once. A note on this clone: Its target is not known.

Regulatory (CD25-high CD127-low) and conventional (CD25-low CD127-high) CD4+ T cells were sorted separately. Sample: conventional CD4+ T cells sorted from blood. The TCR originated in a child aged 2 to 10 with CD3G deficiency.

The CDR3 spells CASSSQYNEQFF. The CDR3 nucleotides read TGTGCCAGCAGCTCCCAGTACAATGAGCAGTTCTTC. The chain has TRBV7-9 and TRBJ2-1; D remains ambiguous. The CDR3 totals 12 residues. Trimming removed 4 bases from V and 4 bases from J, with 5 bases in between. Per germline, CDR1 SEHNR and CDR2 FQNEAQ (reference sequence).